This TCR beta chain derives from a study of blood T cells in healthy people across ages. General observations from the study: Conclusively comparing naive with antigen-experienced cells was impossible with unsorted PBMCs.

Turning to this clonotype: The target antigen is unknown.

The total RNA that was extracted per sample amounted to at least 5.5 micrograms. Through a sample-barcoded 5' primer and a J-beta primer mix, a second PCR was run for roughly 6 to 11 cycles. TCRdb passed the 5' RACE reads through MiXCR, listing each CDR3 protein once. The table includes 600,000 or so distinct CDR3 sequences, roughly 31% detected once. The CDR3 length is 13 residues. V was shortened by 8 bases and J by 3 bases, with 13 bases between the two germline ends. In germline, CDR1 is LNHNV, CDR2 YYDKDF (reference sequence). Sequences were obtained from blood. The source of this sequence is an elderly woman in good health. The rearrangement joins TRBV15 to TRBJ1-1; D not certain. The CDR3 bases are TGTGCCACCTTAGGGTTTGTAGACACTGAAGCTTTCTTT. Its protein product is CATLGFVDTEAFF.